This T cell receptor beta chain was documented in a study of cytotoxic CD8 clonotypes in ibrutinib-treated CLL. Study-wide background: Overall, 25 or so responses were partial and 2 complete; following median roughly 70 months, 14 patients stayed remitted and around twelve progressed. Response sampling occurred after a median 12 months of treatment (range 6 to 36).

Some clones are missing from TCRdb's copy, which holds only in-frame ones; the method was immunoSEQ multiplex PCR. The sample lists tens of thousands of clones, 70% to 90% occurring once. The CDR3 length is 13 residues. With 6 bases removed from V and 5 bases from J, the gap between germline ends came to 13 bases. Germline CDR1 reads LGHNT; CDR2 reads FRNRAP. The sequence derives from a human donor with chronic lymphocytic leukemia. The chain has TRBV12-5 and TRBJ1-1; tentatively, D is TRBD1 (6 bases). This sample comprised PBMCs, obtained before ibrutinib treatment. CDR3 bases: TGTGCTAGTGGCTCTCGACAGGATACTGAAGCTTTCTTT. This codes for CASGSRQDTEAFF.